Following are 2 T cell receptor beta chains from one sample sequenced in a study of early T cells in non-severe SARS-CoV-2 infection. TCRdb processed the 5' RACE reads anew with MiXCR; each CDR3 protein has one entry. The sample shows around 52,000 distinct CDR3 sequences, 6.2% of them seen only once. Input material: whole blood. The source is an adult who was a healthcare worker with PCR-confirmed SARS-CoV-2 infection or an uninfected control (not recorded which).

This clonotype was observed many times. The chain carries TRBV20-1 and TRBJ2-7, with 9 bases identical to TRBD1. The CDR3 sequence is 17 residues long. From germline, CDR1 is DFQATT and CDR2 SNEGSKA (reference sequence). With V trimmed by 3 bases and J by 4 bases, 16 bases remained unmatched. The DNA of the CDR3 is TGCAGTGCTAGTACGTCCATACCCGGGACAGGGTGGTACGAGCAGTACTTC. It codes for CSASTSIPGTGWYEQYF.

This clonotype was counted many times. The chain carries TRBV6-5 and TRBJ2-3; D perhaps matches TRBD2 (5 bases). The length of the CDR3 is 14 residues. Trimming left V 8 bases short and J 6 bases short, with 18 bases between. CDR1 is MNHEY, CDR2 SVGAGI, per germline. Written as DNA, the CDR3 is TGTGCCAGCGCGGGTCGTAGTCCTCCGGATACGCAGTATTTT. Protein sequence: CASAGRSPPDTQYF.